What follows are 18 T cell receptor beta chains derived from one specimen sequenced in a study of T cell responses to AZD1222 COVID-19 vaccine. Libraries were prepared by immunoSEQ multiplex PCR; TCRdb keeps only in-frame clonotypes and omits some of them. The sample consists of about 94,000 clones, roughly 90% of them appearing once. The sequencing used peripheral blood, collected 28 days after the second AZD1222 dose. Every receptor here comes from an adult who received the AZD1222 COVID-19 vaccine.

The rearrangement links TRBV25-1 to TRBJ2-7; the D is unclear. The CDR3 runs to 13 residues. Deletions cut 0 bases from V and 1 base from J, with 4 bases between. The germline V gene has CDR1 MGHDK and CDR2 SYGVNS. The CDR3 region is CASSEYGSYEQYF. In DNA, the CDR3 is TGTGCCAGCAGTGAATATGGGTCCTACGAGCAGTACTTC.

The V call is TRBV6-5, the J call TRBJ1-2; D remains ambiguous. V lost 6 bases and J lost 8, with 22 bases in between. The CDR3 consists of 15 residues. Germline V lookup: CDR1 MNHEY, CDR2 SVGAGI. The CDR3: CASSPPSHSALGYTF. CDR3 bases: TGTGCCAGCAGCCCACCCTCCCACTCTGCTTTGGGCTACACCTTC.

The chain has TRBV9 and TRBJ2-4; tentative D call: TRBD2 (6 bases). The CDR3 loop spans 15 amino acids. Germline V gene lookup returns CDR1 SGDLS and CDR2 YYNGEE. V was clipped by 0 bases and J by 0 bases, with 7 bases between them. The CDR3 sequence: CASSVGAGAKNIQYF. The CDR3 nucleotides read TGTGCCAGCAGCGTAGGAGCGGGAGCCAAAAACATTCAGTACTTC. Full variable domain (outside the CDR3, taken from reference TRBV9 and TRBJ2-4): DSGVTQTPKHLITATGQRVTLRCSPRSGDLSVYWYQQSLDQGLQFLIQYYNGEERAKGNILERFSAQQFPDLHSELNLSSLELGDSALYFCASSVGAGAKNIQYFGAGTRLSVL.

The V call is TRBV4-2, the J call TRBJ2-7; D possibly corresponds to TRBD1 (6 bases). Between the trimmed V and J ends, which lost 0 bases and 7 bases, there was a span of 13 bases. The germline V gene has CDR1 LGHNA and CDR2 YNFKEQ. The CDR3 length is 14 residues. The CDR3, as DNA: TGTGCCAGCAGCCAAGATCAGGGGAATCGGGAGCAGTACTTC. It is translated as CASSQDQGNREQYF.

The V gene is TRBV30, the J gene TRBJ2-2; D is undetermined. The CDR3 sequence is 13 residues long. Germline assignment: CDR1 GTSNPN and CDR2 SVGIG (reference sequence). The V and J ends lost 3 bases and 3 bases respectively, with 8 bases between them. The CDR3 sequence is CAWRSYYTGELFF. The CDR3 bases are TGTGCCTGGAGATCCTACTACACCGGGGAGCTGTTTTTT.

CDR3 nucleotides: TGTGCCAGCAGCCCCGAGCCAGCCAAAAACATTCAGTACTTC. Residues: CASSPEPAKNIQYF. The chain links TRBV5-4 to TRBJ2-4; D ambiguous. Germline CDR1 and CDR2: SGHNT and YYREEE (reference sequence). The CDR3 consists of 14 residues. V was cut by 4 bases and J by 0 bases, with 8 bases left in between.

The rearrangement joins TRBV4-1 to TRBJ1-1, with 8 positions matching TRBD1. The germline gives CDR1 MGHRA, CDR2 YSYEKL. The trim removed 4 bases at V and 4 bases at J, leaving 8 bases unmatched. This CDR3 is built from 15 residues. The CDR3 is CASSLPGQGTTEAFF. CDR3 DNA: TGCGCCAGCAGCCTCCCTGGACAGGGCACCACTGAAGCTTTCTTT.

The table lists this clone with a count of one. The CDR3 loop reads CASSGDTHSPLHF. The CDR3 nucleotides are TGTGCCAGCAGCGGAGACACGCATTCACCCCTCCACTTT. The chain couples TRBV9 to TRBJ1-6; D remains unclear. With 3 bases removed from V and 8 bases from J, the gap between germline ends came to 9 bases. CDR1 and CDR2 from the germline V gene are SGDLS and YYNGEE. The CDR3 is 13 residues long.

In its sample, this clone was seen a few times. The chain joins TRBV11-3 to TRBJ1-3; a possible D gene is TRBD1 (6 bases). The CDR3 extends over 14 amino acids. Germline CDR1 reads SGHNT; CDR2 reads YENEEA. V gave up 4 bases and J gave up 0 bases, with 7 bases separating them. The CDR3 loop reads CASSWTVSGNTIYF. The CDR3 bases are TGTGCCAGCAGCTGGACAGTCTCTGGAAACACCATATATTTT.

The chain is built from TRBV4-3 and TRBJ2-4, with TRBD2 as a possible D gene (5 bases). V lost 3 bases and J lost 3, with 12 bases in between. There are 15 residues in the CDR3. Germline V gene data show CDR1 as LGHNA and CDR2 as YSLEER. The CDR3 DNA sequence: TGCGCCAGCAGCCACAACGTGGAGGTCAAAAACATTCAGTACTTC. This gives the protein CASSHNVEVKNIQYF.

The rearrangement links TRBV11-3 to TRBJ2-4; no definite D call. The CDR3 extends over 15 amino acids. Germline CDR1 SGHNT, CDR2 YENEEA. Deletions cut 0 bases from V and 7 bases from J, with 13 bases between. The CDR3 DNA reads TGTGCCAGCAGCTTAGATCTTAACAGCCTGAACATTCAGTACTTC. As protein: CASSLDLNSLNIQYF.

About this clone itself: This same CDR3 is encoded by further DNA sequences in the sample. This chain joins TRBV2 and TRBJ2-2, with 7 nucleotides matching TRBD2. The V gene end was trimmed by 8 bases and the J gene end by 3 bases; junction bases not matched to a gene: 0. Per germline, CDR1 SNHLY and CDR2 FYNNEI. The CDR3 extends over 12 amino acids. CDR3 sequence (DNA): TGTGCCAGCGGGGGGGACACCGGGGAGCTGTTTTTT. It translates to CASGGDTGELFF.

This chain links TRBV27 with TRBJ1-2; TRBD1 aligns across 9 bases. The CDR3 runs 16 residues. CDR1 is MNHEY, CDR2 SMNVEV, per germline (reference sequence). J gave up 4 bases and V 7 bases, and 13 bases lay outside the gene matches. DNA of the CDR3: TGTGCCAGCAAACCCCGTGGACAGGGGCAGGGCTATGGCTACACCTTC. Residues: CASKPRGQGQGYGYTF.

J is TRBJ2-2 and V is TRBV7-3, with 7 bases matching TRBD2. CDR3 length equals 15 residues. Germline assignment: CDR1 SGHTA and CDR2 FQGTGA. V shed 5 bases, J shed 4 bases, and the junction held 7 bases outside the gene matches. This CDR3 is CASSVGGGGTGELFF. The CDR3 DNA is TGTGCCAGCAGCGTTGGTGGCGGGGGCACCGGGGAGCTGTTTTTT.

The CDR3 bases are TGTGCCAGCAGTTGGGACAGCACAGATACGCAGTATTTT. This translates into CASSWDSTDTQYF. The V and J genes are TRBV6-5 and TRBJ2-3; D is tentatively TRBD1 or TRBD2 (5 bases each). CDR1 MNHEY and CDR2 SVGAGI come from the germline V gene. Trimming removed 4 bases from V and 0 bases from J, with 5 bases in between. CDR3 length: 13 residues.

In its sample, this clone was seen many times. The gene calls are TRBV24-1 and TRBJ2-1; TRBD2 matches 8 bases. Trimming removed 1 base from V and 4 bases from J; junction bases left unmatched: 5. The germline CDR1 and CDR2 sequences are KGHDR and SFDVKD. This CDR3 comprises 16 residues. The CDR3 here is CATSDLGLAGYNEQFF. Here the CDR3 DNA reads TGTGCCACCAGTGATTTAGGACTAGCAGGGTACAATGAGCAGTTCTTC.

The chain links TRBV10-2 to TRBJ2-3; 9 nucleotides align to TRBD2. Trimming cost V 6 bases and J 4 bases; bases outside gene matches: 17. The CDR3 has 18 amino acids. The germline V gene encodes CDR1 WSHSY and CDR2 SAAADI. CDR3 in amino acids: CASRERAGGPLRADTQYF. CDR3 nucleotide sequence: TGCGCCAGCAGAGAGCGGGCGGGAGGGCCGCTCAGAGCAGATACGCAGTATTTT.

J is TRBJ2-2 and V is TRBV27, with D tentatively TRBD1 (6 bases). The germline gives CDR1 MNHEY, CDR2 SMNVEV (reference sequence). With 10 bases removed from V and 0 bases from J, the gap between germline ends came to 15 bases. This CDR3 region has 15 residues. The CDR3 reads CATLSGHTNTGELFF. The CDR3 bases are TGTGCCACCCTGTCGGGACATACGAACACCGGGGAGCTGTTTTTT.